The T cell receptor beta chain under discussion was sequenced for a study of shared clonotypes between healthy human individuals. Only in-frame clones appear in the TCRdb table, and some are missing; sequencing was by immunoSEQ multiplex PCR. The table lists approximately 2.3 million clones, 85% to 95% of them singletons. Trimming took 4 bases from V and 2 from J, leaving 17 bases between them. CDR3 length: 16 residues. Germline V gives CDR1 SEHNR, CDR2 FQNEAQ (reference sequence). Those who donated were healthy HIV-negative adults, with no recent acute infections or vaccinations reported. Material for sequencing was naive CD4+ T cells from PBMCs. Subset noted: CD45RA+ positively selected. The rearrangement links TRBV7-9 to TRBJ1-1, with D possibly being TRBD1 (6 bases). The sequence derives from a man between 18 and 35 years old in good health. Some clones in this sample may be carry-over from other donors' samples. CDR3 region: CASSSFRDKGNTEAFF. The CDR3 region has the DNA TGTGCCAGCAGCTCGTTCCGGGACAAAGGAAACACTGAAGCTTTCTTT.